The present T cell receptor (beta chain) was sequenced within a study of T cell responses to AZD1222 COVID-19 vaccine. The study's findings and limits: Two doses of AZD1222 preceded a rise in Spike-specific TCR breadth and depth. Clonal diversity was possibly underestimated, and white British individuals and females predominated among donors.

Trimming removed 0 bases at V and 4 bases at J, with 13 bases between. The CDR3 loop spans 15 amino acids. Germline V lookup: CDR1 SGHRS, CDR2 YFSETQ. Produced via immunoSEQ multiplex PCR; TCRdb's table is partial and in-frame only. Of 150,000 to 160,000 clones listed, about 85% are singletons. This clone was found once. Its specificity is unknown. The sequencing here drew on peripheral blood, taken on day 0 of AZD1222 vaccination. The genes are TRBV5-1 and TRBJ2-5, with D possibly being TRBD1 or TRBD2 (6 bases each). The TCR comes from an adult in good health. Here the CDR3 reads CASSLGRGQGETQYF. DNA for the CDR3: TGCGCCAGCAGCTTGGGCCGGGGGCAGGGAGAGACCCAGTACTTC.